This TCR beta chain was observed in a study of regulatory T cells in long-lasting Graves disease. This clonotype was observed at least ten times. The V end was cut by 1 base, the J end by 5 bases, with 9 bases between. Germline values: CDR1 SEHNR, CDR2 FQNEAQ (reference sequence). The CDR3 totals 14 residues. Investigators prepared the TCR beta libraries by applying iRepertoire HTBI primers and Arm-PCR of CDR3 regions. TCRdb re-derived calls from the multiplex PCR reads in MiXCR, one entry per CDR3 protein. The sample yields 510,000 or so distinct CDR3 sequences, about 12% seen once. Described time point: newly diagnosed GD, antithyroid drugs for less than 3 months. The TCR library was made from RNA that had been extracted from PBMCs in TRIzol. The data were also submitted as part of a second study, on T cells in Graves' hyperthyroidism and ophthalmopathy.

This clonotype was obtained from a woman aged 25 to 39 with Graves disease. The rearrangement joins TRBV7-9 to TRBJ2-1; D ambiguous. Sample: peripheral blood mononuclear cells (PBMCs), taken at new diagnosis, from a patient treated with antithyroid drugs. CDR3 in amino acids: CASSLVVTDNEQFF. The DNA of the CDR3 is TGTGCCAGCAGCTTAGTAGTAACGGACAATGAGCAGTTCTTC.